One T cell receptor beta chain is described in this entry. TCRdb's copy holds only in-frame clones and misses some; the assay was immunoSEQ multiplex PCR. The sample carries about 110,000 clones, around 84% recorded once. These data belong to a study of blood T cell repertoires in COVID-19. Losses at the gene ends were 4 bases for V and 4 bases for J; bases not matched to a gene: 6. Germline V gives CDR1 MNHNY, CDR2 SVGAGI (reference sequence). This CDR3 comprises 14 residues. The sample consisted of peripheral blood. The genes are TRBV6-6 and TRBJ1-2, with 7 bases matching TRBD1. The clonotype was recovered from a human donor in a cohort sampled during active COVID-19. Here the CDR3 reads CASSSPTGVYGYTF. In nucleotides, the CDR3 is TGTGCCAGCAGTTCTCCCACAGGGGTCTATGGCTACACCTTC.